This T cell receptor beta chain was sequenced in a study of shared clonotypes between healthy human individuals. The CDR3 totals 15 residues. The ends lost 5 bases at V and 5 bases at J; junction bases unmatched: 9. Germline CDR1 is MNHEY and CDR2 is SVGAGI. General study findings and limits: Clonotypes that were shared across a few donors made up around 5% of naive CD4 clonotypes.

Here immunoSEQ multiplex PCR was the method, and the copy in TCRdb shows in-frame clones only, minus some. The sample contains 2 million to 2.5 million clones, roughly 93% of which appear only once. Remarks on this clone: Its antigen is not known.

The chain links TRBV6-5 to TRBJ2-1; 7 bases fit TRBD2. The sequenced sample consisted of naive CD4+ T cells from PBMCs. Subset given: CD45RA+ positively selected. This receptor was obtained from a man between 18 and 35 years old in good health. Some clones in this sample may be carry-over from other donors' samples. The CDR3 spells CASSPALAVNNEQFF. As DNA, the CDR3 is TGTGCCAGCAGTCCGGCGCTAGCGGTCAACAATGAGCAGTTCTTC.